The 26 T cell receptor beta chains in this list originate from one sample, sequenced in a study of T-cell memory formation after mild COVID-19. Via MiXCR, TCRdb re-called the 5' RACE reads, giving one row per CDR3 protein. The sample has under 350,000 distinct CDR3 sequences; about 16% are singletons. The sequenced sample consisted of PBMCs or a T cell subset sorted from them (not recorded which). The source is a man aged 18 to 29 who had mild COVID-19 (a few samples of this study predate the infection). Cell type and time point are not known.

CDR3 sequence (DNA): TGTGCCAGCAGCTCTCCGGGACTAGATGGCACAGATACGCAGTATTTT. It translates to CASSSPGLDGTDTQYF. The chain employs TRBV11-2 and TRBJ2-3, with 8 bases aligning to TRBD2. V lost 4 bases, J lost 1 base, and 7 bases stayed unmatched. Germline CDR1 reads SGHAT; CDR2 reads FQNNGV. The CDR3 extends over 16 amino acids.

The chain carries TRBV29-1 and TRBJ2-1, with 7 positions matching TRBD1. Germline trimming cut 5 bases from V and 5 bases from J; bases unmatched to any gene: 6. Looked up from germline, CDR1 is SQVTM and CDR2 is ANQGSEA. The CDR3 has 13 amino acids. CDR3: CSVYRGRNNEQFF. The CDR3 nucleotides are TGCAGCGTTTATAGGGGGCGAAACAATGAGCAGTTCTTC.

The chain employs TRBV24-1 and TRBJ2-5; TRBD1 is a possible D gene (5 bases). Looked up from germline, CDR1 is KGHDR and CDR2 is SFDVKD. The CDR3 consists of 13 residues. The V gene lost 4 bases and the J gene lost 2 bases, with 7 bases spanning the gap. The CDR3, as DNA: TGTGCCACCAGTGACCGACAGCAAGAGACCCAGTACTTC. Amino acids: CATSDRQQETQYF.

The chain joins TRBV4-3 to TRBJ2-3; 9 nucleotides agree with TRBD2. Germline V gene lookup returns CDR1 LGHNA and CDR2 YSLEER. The V gene end was trimmed by 5 bases and the J gene end by 6 bases; junction bases not matched to a gene: 9. The CDR3 loop spans 15 amino acids. The CDR3 DNA is TGCGCCAGCAGCGACGCGGGGGGGATTATGGATACGCAGTATTTT. Translation gives CASSDAGGIMDTQYF.

The rearrangement links TRBV5-1 to TRBJ2-1; TRBD1 or TRBD2 may be the D gene (5 bases each). Trimming cost V 4 bases and J 6 bases, with 23 bases left between them. Germline loops: CDR1 SGHRS, CDR2 YFSETQ. This CDR3 is 17 amino acids long. The CDR3 coding sequence is TGCGCCAGCAGCGCTACGCCGGGGACCGCCCCGGCCAATGAGCAGTTCTTC. Protein: CASSATPGTAPANEQFF. Full variable domain (remainder filled in from reference TRBV5-1 and TRBJ2-1): KAGVTQTPRYLIKTRGQQVTLSCSPISGHRSVSWYQQTPGQGLQFLFEYFSETQRNKGNFPGRFSGRQFSNSRSEMNVSTLELGDSALYLCASSATPGTAPANEQFFGPGTRLTVL.

The rearrangement uses TRBV6-5 and TRBJ2-7; the D gene is possibly TRBD1 (5 bases). In germline, CDR1 is MNHEY, CDR2 SVGAGI. The CDR3 has 14 residues. Deletions cut 6 bases from V and 3 bases from J, with 15 bases between. DNA of the CDR3: TGTGCCAGCAGGAGAACCAGGACAAGCTACGAGCAGTACGTC. Its protein is CASRRTRTSYEQYV.

The chain links TRBV4-1 to TRBJ2-7; TRBD1 agrees at 9 bases. The CDR3 spans 14 residues. The germline gives CDR1 MGHRA, CDR2 YSYEKL. After removal of 4 bases from V and 2 bases from J, the junction contained 3 bases not matched to a gene. CDR3 nucleotide sequence: TGCGCCAGCAGCCCAGGGACAGGGACCTACGAGCAGTACGTC. Translating it yields CASSPGTGTYEQYV.

In this sample, this clonotype turned up a few times. V and J are TRBV4-2 and TRBJ1-4, with TRBD1 identical over 8 bases. Trimming at V came to 1 base and at J to 10 bases, leaving 8 bases not matched to a gene. The CDR3 spans 15 residues. CDR1 is LGHNA and CDR2 is YNFKEQ in the germline V gene. The CDR3, as DNA: TGTGCCAGCAGCCAAGTTGAGACAGGGGACCCAAAACTGTTTTTT. It specifies CASSQVETGDPKLFF.

The CDR3 reads CASSLGDSFYEQYF. CDR3 nucleotides: TGTGCCAGCAGTTTAGGGGACTCGTTCTACGAGCAGTACTTC. The chain links TRBV12-3 or TRBV12-4 to TRBJ2-7; possibly TRBD2 for D (6 bases). Trimming removed 1 base at V and 3 bases at J, with 10 bases between. The CDR3 spans 14 residues.

This clonotype came up a few times. This CDR3 reads CASTLRGDNDGAFF. The CDR3 DNA reads TGTGCCAGCACCCTTCGAGGGGACAATGACGGAGCTTTCTTT. The chain combines TRBV7-9 with TRBJ1-1, with D tentatively TRBD1 (6 bases). The germline V gene has CDR1 SEHNR and CDR2 FQNEAQ (reference sequence). The CDR3 is 14 residues long. V lost 7 bases and J lost 10, with 22 bases in between.

The chain is built from TRBV9 and TRBJ1-1; D might be TRBD1 (5 bases). CDR3 size: 15 residues. The germline V gene has CDR1 SGDLS and CDR2 YYNGEE. V gave up 0 bases and J gave up 5 bases, with 14 bases separating them. CDR3 protein: CASSVATGPGTEAFF. In nucleotides, the CDR3 is TGTGCCAGCAGCGTAGCAACAGGCCCCGGTACTGAAGCTTTCTTT.

The chain carries TRBV29-1 and TRBJ2-7; 8 bases match TRBD1. CDR3 length: 12 amino acids. The germline V gene has CDR1 SQVTM and CDR2 ANQGSEA. Losses at the gene ends were 0 bases for V and 7 bases for J; bases not matched to a gene: 2. CDR3 loop: CSVEDRGLEQYF. CDR3 coding DNA: TGCAGCGTTGAAGACAGGGGGCTTGAGCAGTACTTC.

The genes are TRBV5-1 and TRBJ2-3; 13 nucleotides align to TRBD2. This CDR3 is built from 17 residues. From germline, CDR1 is SGHRS and CDR2 YFSETQ. The ends lost 5 bases at V and 5 bases at J; junction bases unmatched: 11. This CDR3 is CASSLATSGGAQDTQYF. The CDR3 nucleotides are TGCGCCAGCAGTCTGGCTACTAGCGGGGGGGCCCAAGATACGCAGTATTTT.

This clonotype was seen more than once but under ten times. V gene TRBV2 combines with J gene TRBJ2-1; 9 positions agree with TRBD1. The CDR3 has 15 residues. The V gene's germline CDR1 is SNHLY and CDR2 FYNNEI. The trim removed 6 bases at V and 1 base at J, leaving 4 bases unmatched. The CDR3 here is CASSVQGASYNEQFF. In DNA, the CDR3 is TGTGCCAGCAGCGTACAGGGGGCGTCCTACAATGAGCAGTTCTTC.

The chain uses TRBV6-1 and TRBJ2-3; no firm D call. The CDR3 extends over 13 amino acids. Between the trimmed V and J ends, which lost 2 bases and 4 bases, there was a span of 7 bases. Germline loops: CDR1 MNHNS, CDR2 SASEGT. CDR3 sequence reads: CASSEFSADTQYF. In DNA, the CDR3 is TGTGCCAGCAGTGAATTTTCAGCAGATACGCAGTATTTT.

Only a few counts were recorded for this clonotype. This rearrangement joins TRBV29-1 to TRBJ1-4; no clear D. CDR1 is SQVTM and CDR2 is ANQGSEA in the germline V gene. The CDR3 sequence is 13 residues long. V gave up 8 bases and J gave up 4 bases, with 14 bases separating them. CDR3 residues: CSMRRTNNEKLFF. CDR3 sequence (DNA): TGCAGCATGCGACGGACTAATAATGAAAAACTGTTTTTT.

Many counts were recorded for this clonotype. CDR3: CASSLGGGYTGELFF. CDR3 DNA sequence: TGTGCCAGCAGCTTAGGTGGGGGGTACACCGGGGAGCTGTTTTTT. The chain combines TRBV7-8 with TRBJ2-2, with D maybe TRBD2 (6 bases). V was shortened by 1 base and J by 3 bases, with 9 bases between the two germline ends. This CDR3 contains 15 residues. CDR1 is SGHVS and CDR2 is FQNEAQ in the germline V gene.

The genes are TRBV12-3 or TRBV12-4 and TRBJ1-2; D not certain. V shed 7 bases and J shed 2 bases, with 14 bases lying between them. The CDR3 loop spans 14 amino acids. The chain's CDR3 is CASTHLTENYGYTF. Here the CDR3 DNA reads TGTGCCAGCACACACTTGACGGAGAACTATGGCTACACCTTC.

This clonotype was counted between two and nine times. The gene calls are TRBV6-5 and TRBJ2-3; TRBD2 aligns across 9 bases. CDR3 size: 16 residues. Germline V lookup: CDR1 MNHEY, CDR2 SVGAGI. V trimming: 0 bases; J trimming: 5 bases; junction bases outside the gene matches: 6. CDR3 DNA: TGTGCCAGCAGTTACTCGGTTAGCGGGGGAAGAGATACGCAGTATTTT. It yields the protein CASSYSVSGGRDTQYF.

This clonotype was detected ten times or more. The chain uses TRBV24-1 and TRBJ2-2; possibly TRBD1 or TRBD2 for D (5 bases each). The V end was cut by 1 base, the J end by 3 bases, with 11 bases between. CDR3 length: 16 residues. Germline lookup yields CDR1 KGHDR and CDR2 SFDVKD. The CDR3 sequence is CATSDFSRGDTGELFF. The CDR3 nucleotides read TGTGCCACCAGTGATTTTTCTAGGGGAGACACCGGGGAGCTGTTTTTT.

This clonotype came up a few times. DNA for the CDR3: TGTGCCAGCAGTGCGGCGGGGGGCGGAAATGAGCAGTTCTTC. It encodes CASSAAGGGNEQFF. The chain recombines TRBV25-1 with TRBJ2-1; 8 bases align to TRBD2. J lost 7 bases, V lost 4 bases, and 6 bases had no gene match. Per germline, CDR1 MGHDK and CDR2 SYGVNS. This CDR3 has 14 amino acids.

V gene TRBV12-3 or TRBV12-4 combines with J gene TRBJ1-1; TRBD1 agrees at 7 bases. The CDR3 has 13 amino acids. After removal of 4 bases from V and 8 bases from J, the junction contained 7 bases not matched to a gene. The CDR3 here is CASSSQLRGEAFF. In DNA, the CDR3 is TGTGCCAGCAGTTCGCAACTCAGGGGGGAAGCTTTCTTT.

The gene calls are TRBV20-1 and TRBJ1-1; D is undetermined. Trimming stripped 0 bases from V and 3 bases from J, with 2 bases between. This CDR3 contains 11 residues. Germline V gene sequence: CDR1 DFQATT, CDR2 SNEGSKA (reference sequence). The CDR3 loop reads CSARDDTEAFF. CDR3 nucleotide sequence: TGCAGTGCTAGAGATGACACTGAAGCTTTCTTT.

The rearrangement joins TRBV7-3 to TRBJ2-2; D not certain. The V gene lost 1 base and the J gene lost 3 bases, with 6 bases spanning the gap. In germline, CDR1 is SGHTA, CDR2 FQGTGA. CDR3 length: 14 amino acids. The CDR3 region has the DNA TGTGCCAGCAGCTTAAGTCGGGACACCGGGGAGCTGTTTTTT. Translated: CASSLSRDTGELFF.

V usage is TRBV10-3 and J usage is TRBJ2-7, with 7 bases that match TRBD2. CDR3 length equals 13 residues. Germline CDR1 ENHRY, CDR2 SYGVKD. V trimming: 8 bases; J trimming: 5 bases; junction bases outside the gene matches: 9. CDR3 loop: CAIGGVGEDEQYV. CDR3 nucleotides: TGTGCCATCGGGGGGGTGGGAGAGGACGAGCAGTACGTC.

The rearrangement uses TRBV6-2 or TRBV6-3 and TRBJ1-2, with TRBD1 matching over 9 bases. The CDR3 has 16 amino acids. The V gene end was trimmed by 6 bases and the J gene end by 2 bases; junction bases not matched to a gene: 10. The germline V gene has CDR1 MNHEY and CDR2 SVGEGT. This CDR3 is CASSARTGEMNYGYTF. CDR3 DNA: TGTGCCAGCAGCGCCCGGACAGGGGAGATGAACTATGGCTACACCTTC.